A single sample gave rise to the 21 T cell receptor beta chains below, sequenced in a study of blood T cell repertoires in COVID-19. Repertoires were generated with immunoSEQ multiplex PCR, while TCRdb's copy carries only in-frame clones and drops some. This sample has 300,000 to 350,000 clones, with 88% found just once. The sample comprised peripheral blood. These receptors were collected from a woman in her seventies with COVID-19, enrolled during active disease.

The chain couples TRBV5-1 to TRBJ1-5; possible D gene TRBD1, 6 bases. Germline-derived CDR1 and CDR2 are SGHRS and YFSETQ. Trimming left V 0 bases short and J 4 bases short, with 11 bases between. The CDR3 is made up of 15 amino acids. Written as DNA, the CDR3 is TGCGCCAGCAGCTTGGAGGACAGTATGAATCAGCCCCAGCATTTT. Its translation: CASSLEDSMNQPQHF.

The chain uses TRBV30 and TRBJ1-2; the match to TRBD1 covers 9 bases. The CDR3 extends over 13 amino acids. CDR1 and CDR2 (germline): GTSNPN, SVGIG (reference sequence). V gave up 0 bases and J gave up 8 bases; unmatched junction bases: 4. CDR3 DNA: TGTGCCTGGAGTGTTCGGGACAGGGACGGCTACACCTTC. Encoded protein: CAWSVRDRDGYTF.

The V gene is TRBV7-2, the J gene TRBJ2-7; D uncertain. CDR3 length equals 13 residues. CDR1 SGHTA and CDR2 FQGNSA come from the germline V gene. The V and J ends lost 4 bases and 1 base respectively, with 8 bases between them. The CDR3 loop is CASSYTASYEQYF. For the CDR3, the DNA is TGTGCCAGCAGCTATACAGCTTCCTACGAGCAGTACTTC.

A remark on this clone: Other nucleotide sequences from this sample produce the same CDR3. The V and J genes are TRBV5-1 and TRBJ1-1; 9 bases fit TRBD1. Germline V gene data show CDR1 as SGHRS and CDR2 as YFSETQ. The CDR3 consists of 14 residues. V lost 3 bases and J lost 4; bases outside the gene matches: 4. The CDR3 region is CASSSGQGGTEAFF. DNA for the CDR3: TGCGCCAGCAGCTCGGGACAGGGCGGCACTGAAGCTTTCTTT.

The rearrangement uses TRBV7-2 and TRBJ2-3; TRBD2 is a possible D gene (5 bases). The V gene's germline CDR1 is SGHTA and CDR2 FQGNSA. This CDR3 has 15 residues. Trimming took off 1 base at V and 5 bases at J, with 13 bases between the two ends. The CDR3 sequence: CASSLVGGLQDTQYF. The CDR3 DNA reads TGTGCCAGCAGCTTAGTTGGCGGGCTCCAAGATACGCAGTATTTT.

In nucleotides, the CDR3 is TGTGCCAGCAGCGCCGGGACAGGGTTCGGTCAGCCCCAGCATTTT. Its protein is CASSAGTGFGQPQHF. The chain is built from TRBV7-9 and TRBJ1-5, with 9 bases matching TRBD1. The germline CDR1 and CDR2 sequences are SEHNR and FQNEAQ (reference sequence). The ends lost 5 bases at V and 6 bases at J; junction bases unmatched: 8. The CDR3 is 15 amino acids.

The CDR3 DNA reads TGTGCCAGCAGTTCACGGATTAGCGGGGTCCCCTACGAGCAGTACTTC. It codes for CASSSRISGVPYEQYF. This chain connects TRBV27 to TRBJ2-7; TRBD2 aligns across 8 bases. This CDR3 has 16 residues. V dropped 4 bases and J dropped 2; count of bases not matched to a gene: 10. From germline, CDR1 is MNHEY and CDR2 SMNVEV (reference sequence).

V usage is TRBV7-3 and J usage is TRBJ2-1; D ambiguous. The CDR3 extends over 14 amino acids. V shed 4 bases and J shed 7 bases, with 14 bases lying between them. CDR1 SGHTA and CDR2 FQGTGA come from the germline V gene. The CDR3 nucleotides read TGTGCCAGCAGCTCTTCCCGATATGAGAATGAGCAGTTCTTC. Translating it yields CASSSSRYENEQFF.

The chain is built from TRBV20-1 and TRBJ1-1; the match to TRBD1 covers 9 bases. The germline V gene encodes CDR1 DFQATT and CDR2 SNEGSKA (reference sequence). The J segment lost 7 bases and the V segment lost 3 bases, leaving 3 bases of the junction unmatched. The CDR3 extends over 12 amino acids. CDR3 coding DNA: TGCAGTGCTAGTCACAGGGGGCTTGAAGCTTTCTTT. Translating it yields CSASHRGLEAFF.

This chain links TRBV27 with TRBJ1-5; 10 bases agree with TRBD1. The CDR3 covers 15 residues. The germline V gene encodes CDR1 MNHEY and CDR2 SMNVEV (reference sequence). V lost 5 bases and J lost 11; bases outside the gene matches: 12. CDR3 protein: CASSKGGTGVLTQHF. CDR3 in DNA: TGTGCCAGCAGTAAAGGTGGGACAGGGGTTTTGACCCAGCATTTT.

The V gene is TRBV7-9, the J gene TRBJ1-1; 7 bases fit TRBD1. The V and J ends lost 0 bases and 10 bases, in that order; junction bases with no gene match: 11. Looked up from germline, CDR1 is SEHNR and CDR2 is FQNEAQ (reference sequence). CDR3 size: 15 residues. Here the CDR3 reads CASSLAESGGRGAFF. Here the CDR3 DNA reads TGTGCCAGCAGCTTAGCTGAGTCAGGGGGGCGCGGAGCTTTCTTT.

The chain carries TRBV7-3 and TRBJ2-3, with TRBD2 matching over 11 bases. Trimming at V came to 5 bases and at J to 7 bases, leaving 11 bases not matched to a gene. Germline lookup yields CDR1 SGHTA and CDR2 FQGTGA. This CDR3 spans 16 amino acids. In DNA, the CDR3 is TGTGCCAGCAGCCCCCATAGCGGGGGGGCCTCGTATACGCAGTATTTT. It encodes CASSPHSGGASYTQYF.

This clone has only one observation. The chain uses TRBV6-5 and TRBJ1-5, with 11 positions matching TRBD1. Losses at the gene ends were 5 bases for V and 7 bases for J; bases not matched to a gene: 7. The germline CDR1 and CDR2 sequences are MNHEY and SVGAGI. The CDR3 is made up of 15 amino acids. CDR3 sequence (DNA): TGTGCCAGCAGTAGGGACAGGGGGAGCTTGCAGCCCCAGCATTTT. It yields the protein CASSRDRGSLQPQHF.

V is TRBV7-3 and J is TRBJ2-5; 7 positions agree with TRBD2. Per germline, CDR1 SGHTA and CDR2 FQGTGA. This CDR3 has 16 residues. V lost 2 bases, J lost 5 bases, and 11 bases stayed unmatched. CDR3 amino acids: CASSLLGGGRGETQYF. The CDR3, as DNA: TGTGCCAGCAGCTTACTCGGCGGGGGAAGAGGGGAGACCCAGTACTTC.

J is TRBJ2-5 and V is TRBV19; 9 nucleotides match TRBD2. Losses at the gene ends were 0 bases for V and 1 base for J; bases not matched to a gene: 6. The length of the CDR3 is 17 residues. Germline V CDR1 and CDR2: LNHDA, SQIVND (reference sequence). The CDR3 reads CASSIDLSGGAQETQYF. The CDR3 DNA reads as TGTGCCAGTAGTATAGATCTTAGCGGGGGCGCCCAAGAGACCCAGTACTTC. Full variable domain (missing parts from reference TRBV19 and TRBJ2-5): DGGITQSPKYLFRKEGQNVTLSCEQNLNHDAMYWYRQDPGQGLRLIYYSQIVNDFQKGDIAEGYSVSREKKESFPLTVTSAQKNPTAFYLCASSIDLSGGAQETQYFGPGTRLLVL.

This clone showed up just a few times. V is TRBV5-6 and J is TRBJ1-6; D perhaps matches TRBD1 (5 bases). Germline CDR1 reads SGHDT; CDR2 reads YYEEEE. This CDR3 region has 13 residues. V shed 3 bases and J shed 14 bases, with 15 bases lying between them. CDR3: CASSSGSSGALHF. CDR3 bases: TGTGCCAGCAGCTCAGGGTCTTCGGGGGCCCTCCACTTT.

The rearrangement links TRBV5-1 to TRBJ2-1, with TRBD1 identical over 8 bases. CDR1 and CDR2 from the germline V gene are SGHRS and YFSETQ. V dropped 4 bases and J dropped 4; count of bases not matched to a gene: 4. CDR3 length: 14 residues. This CDR3 is CASSIQGEYNEQFF. For the CDR3, the DNA is TGCGCCAGCAGCATACAGGGGGAGTACAATGAGCAGTTCTTC.

To note about this clone: Different DNA sequences within this sample yield the same CDR3. This chain connects TRBV10-3 to TRBJ1-2; D not certain. Between the trimmed V and J ends, which lost 2 bases and 1 base, there was a span of 5 bases. The CDR3 totals 13 residues. CDR1 ENHRY and CDR2 SYGVKD come from the germline V gene. CDR3 DNA: TGTGCCATCAGTGAGACAGTTAACTATGGCTACACCTTC. This encodes CAISETVNYGYTF.

V is TRBV28 and J is TRBJ1-1, with TRBD1 identical over 10 bases. Losses at the gene ends were 3 bases for V and 1 base for J; bases not matched to a gene: 5. The germline V gene encodes CDR1 MDHEN and CDR2 SYDVKM. The CDR3 runs to 16 residues. CDR3 loop: CASSFPRTGGNTEAFF. The DNA for the CDR3 is TGTGCCAGCAGTTTCCCAAGGACAGGGGGGAACACTGAAGCTTTCTTT. Filled out from reference TRBV28 and TRBJ1-1, the complete variable domain reads DVKVTQSSRYLVKRTGEKVFLECVQDMDHENMFWYRQDPGLGLRLIYFSYDVKMKEKGDIPEGYSVSREKKERFSLILESASTNQTSMYLCASSFPRTGGNTEAFFGQGTRLTVV.

In its sample, this clone was seen once. The chain recombines TRBV7-2 with TRBJ1-2; TRBD1 matches 9 bases. The CDR3 covers 19 residues. From germline, CDR1 is SGHTA and CDR2 FQGNSA. Trimming removed 2 bases from V and 4 bases from J; junction bases left unmatched: 17. The CDR3 region has the DNA TGTGCCAGCAGCTTAAAGGCAGGGACAGGGTACCCCCTCAGCTATGGCTACACCTTC. This translates into CASSLKAGTGYPLSYGYTF.

The chain carries TRBV5-4 and TRBJ1-3, with 9 bases fitting TRBD1. The CDR3 has 16 residues. The trim removed 4 bases at V and 0 bases at J, leaving 5 bases unmatched. The germline CDR1 and CDR2 sequences are SGHNT and YYREEE (reference sequence). The CDR3: CASSRGTGNSGNTIYF. The DNA for the CDR3 is TGTGCCAGCAGCCGGGGGACAGGGAACTCTGGAAACACCATATATTTT. Using reference TRBV5-4 and TRBJ1-3 for the parts outside the CDR3, the full variable domain is ETGVTQSPTHLIKTRGQQVTLRCSSQSGHNTVSWYQQALGQGPQFIFQYYREEENGRGNFPPRFSGLQFPNYSSELNVNALELDDSALYLCASSRGTGNSGNTIYFGEGSWLTVV.